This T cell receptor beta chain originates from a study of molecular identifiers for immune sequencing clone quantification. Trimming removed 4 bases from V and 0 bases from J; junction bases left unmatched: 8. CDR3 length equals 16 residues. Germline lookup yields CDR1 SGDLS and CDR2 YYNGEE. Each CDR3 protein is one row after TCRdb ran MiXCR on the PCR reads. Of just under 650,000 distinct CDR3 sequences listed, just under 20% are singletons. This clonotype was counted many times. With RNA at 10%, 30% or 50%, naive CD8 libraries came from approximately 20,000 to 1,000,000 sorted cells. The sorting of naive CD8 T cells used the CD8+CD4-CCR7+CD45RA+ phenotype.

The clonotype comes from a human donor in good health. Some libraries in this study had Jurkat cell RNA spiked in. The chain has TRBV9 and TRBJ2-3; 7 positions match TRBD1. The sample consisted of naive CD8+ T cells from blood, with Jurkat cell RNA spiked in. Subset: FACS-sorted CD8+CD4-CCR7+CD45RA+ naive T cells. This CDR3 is CASSTRTGASTDTQYF. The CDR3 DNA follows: TGTGCCAGCAGCACACGGACAGGTGCTAGCACAGATACGCAGTATTTT.